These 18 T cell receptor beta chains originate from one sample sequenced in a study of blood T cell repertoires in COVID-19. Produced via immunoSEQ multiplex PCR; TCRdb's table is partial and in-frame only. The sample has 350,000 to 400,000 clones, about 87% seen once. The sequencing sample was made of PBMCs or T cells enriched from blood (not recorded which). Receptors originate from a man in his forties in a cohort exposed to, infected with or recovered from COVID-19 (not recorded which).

CDR3 in DNA: TGTGCCAGCAGGGGACAGGGGTTGGAGACAGATACGCAGTATTTT. Its protein product is CASRGQGLETDTQYF. The chain recombines TRBV2 with TRBJ2-3; 10 bases agree with TRBD1. With V trimmed by 6 bases and J by 3 bases, 6 bases remained unmatched. The CDR3 loop spans 15 amino acids. In germline, CDR1 is SNHLY, CDR2 FYNNEI.

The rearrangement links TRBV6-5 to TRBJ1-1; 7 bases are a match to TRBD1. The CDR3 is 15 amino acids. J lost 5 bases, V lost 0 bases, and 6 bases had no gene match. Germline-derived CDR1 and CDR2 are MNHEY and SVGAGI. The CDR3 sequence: CASSYSQGGVTEAFF. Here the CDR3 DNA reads TGTGCCAGCAGTTACTCTCAGGGGGGAGTGACTGAAGCTTTCTTT.

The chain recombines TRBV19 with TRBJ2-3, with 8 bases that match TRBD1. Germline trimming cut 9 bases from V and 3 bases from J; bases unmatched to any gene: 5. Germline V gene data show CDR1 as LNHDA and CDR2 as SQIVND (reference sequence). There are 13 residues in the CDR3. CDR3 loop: CASGQGGTDTQYF. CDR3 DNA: TGTGCCAGCGGACAGGGCGGGACAGATACGCAGTATTTT.

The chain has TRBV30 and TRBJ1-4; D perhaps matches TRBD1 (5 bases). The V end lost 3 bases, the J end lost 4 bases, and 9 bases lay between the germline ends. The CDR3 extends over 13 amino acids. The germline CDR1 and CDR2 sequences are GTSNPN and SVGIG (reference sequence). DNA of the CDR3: TGTGCCTGGAGCCGACAGAATAATGAAAAACTGTTTTTT. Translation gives CAWSRQNNEKLFF.

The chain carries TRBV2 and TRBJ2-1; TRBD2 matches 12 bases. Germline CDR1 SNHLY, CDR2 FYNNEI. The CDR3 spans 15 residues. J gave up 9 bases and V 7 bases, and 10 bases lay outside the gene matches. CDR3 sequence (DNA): TGTGCCAGCATACGACTAGCGGGAGAGATCACTGAGCAGTTCTTC. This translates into CASIRLAGEITEQFF.

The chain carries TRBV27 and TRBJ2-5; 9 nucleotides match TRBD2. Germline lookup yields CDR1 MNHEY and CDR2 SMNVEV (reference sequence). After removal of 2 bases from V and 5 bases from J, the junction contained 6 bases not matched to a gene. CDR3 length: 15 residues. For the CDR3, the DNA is TGTGCCAGCAGTTTAGGCGGGAGGGCCGTTGAGACCCAGTACTTC. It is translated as CASSLGGRAVETQYF.

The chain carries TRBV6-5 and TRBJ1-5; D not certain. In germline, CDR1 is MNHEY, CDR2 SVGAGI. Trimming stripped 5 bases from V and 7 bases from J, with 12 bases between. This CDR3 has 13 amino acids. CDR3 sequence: CASSPFPEQPQHF. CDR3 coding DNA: TGTGCCAGCAGTCCTTTTCCGGAGCAGCCCCAGCATTTT.

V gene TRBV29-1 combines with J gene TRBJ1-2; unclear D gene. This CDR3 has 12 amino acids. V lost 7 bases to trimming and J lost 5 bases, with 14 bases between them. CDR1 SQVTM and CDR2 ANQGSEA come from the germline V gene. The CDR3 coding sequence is TGCAGCGGCACCGGGAGCTCTTATGGCTACACCTTC. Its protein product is CSGTGSSYGYTF.

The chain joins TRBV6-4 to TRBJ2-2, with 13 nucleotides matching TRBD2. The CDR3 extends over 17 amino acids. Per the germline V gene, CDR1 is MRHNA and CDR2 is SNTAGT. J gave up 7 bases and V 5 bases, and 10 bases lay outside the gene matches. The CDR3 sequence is CASSSSGTSGTIGELFF. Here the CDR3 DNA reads TGTGCCAGCAGTTCCTCCGGGACTAGCGGGACAATCGGGGAGCTGTTTTTT.

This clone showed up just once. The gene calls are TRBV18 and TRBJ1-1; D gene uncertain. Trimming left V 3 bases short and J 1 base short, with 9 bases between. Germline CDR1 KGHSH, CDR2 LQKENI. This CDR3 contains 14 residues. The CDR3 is CASSPRRENTEAFF. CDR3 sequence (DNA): TGTGCCAGCTCACCGAGGAGGGAGAACACTGAAGCTTTCTTT. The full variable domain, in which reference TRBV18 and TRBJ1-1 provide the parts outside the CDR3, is NAGVMQNPRHLVRRRGQEARLRCSPMKGHSHVYWYRQLPEEGLKFMVYLQKENIIDESGMPKERFSAEFPKEGPSILRIQQVVRGDSAAYFCASSPRRENTEAFFGQGTRLTVV.

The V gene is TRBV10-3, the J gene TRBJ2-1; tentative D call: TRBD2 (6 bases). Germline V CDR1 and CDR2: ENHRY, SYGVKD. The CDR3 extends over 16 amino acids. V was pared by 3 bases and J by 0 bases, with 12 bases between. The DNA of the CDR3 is TGTGCCATCAGTGATTTGGCCGGGAGCTCCTACAATGAGCAGTTCTTC. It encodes CAISDLAGSSYNEQFF.

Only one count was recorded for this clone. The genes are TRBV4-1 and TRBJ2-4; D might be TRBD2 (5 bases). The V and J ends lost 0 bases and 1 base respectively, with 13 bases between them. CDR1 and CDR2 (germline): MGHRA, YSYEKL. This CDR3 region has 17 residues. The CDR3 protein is CASSQDQRQNAKNIQYF. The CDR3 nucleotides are TGCGCCAGCAGCCAAGATCAGCGGCAGAATGCCAAAAACATTCAGTACTTC.

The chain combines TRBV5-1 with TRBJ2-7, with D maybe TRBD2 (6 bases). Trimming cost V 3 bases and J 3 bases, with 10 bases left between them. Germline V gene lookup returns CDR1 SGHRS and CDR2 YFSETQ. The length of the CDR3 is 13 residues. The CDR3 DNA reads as TGCGCCAGCAGCTCTGCTAGCGTCTACGAGCAGTACTTC. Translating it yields CASSSASVYEQYF.

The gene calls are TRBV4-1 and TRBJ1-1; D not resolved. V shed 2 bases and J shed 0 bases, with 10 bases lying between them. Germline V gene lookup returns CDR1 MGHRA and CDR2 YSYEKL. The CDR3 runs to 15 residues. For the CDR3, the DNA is TGCGCCAGCAGCCAACCCGACGGGATGAACACTGAAGCTTTCTTT. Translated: CASSQPDGMNTEAFF.

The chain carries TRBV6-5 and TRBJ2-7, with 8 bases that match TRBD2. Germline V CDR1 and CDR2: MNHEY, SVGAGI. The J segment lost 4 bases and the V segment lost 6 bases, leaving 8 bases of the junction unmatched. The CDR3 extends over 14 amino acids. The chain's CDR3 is CASRRGSGTYEQYF. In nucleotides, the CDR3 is TGTGCCAGCAGACGAGGTAGCGGGACTTACGAGCAGTACTTC.

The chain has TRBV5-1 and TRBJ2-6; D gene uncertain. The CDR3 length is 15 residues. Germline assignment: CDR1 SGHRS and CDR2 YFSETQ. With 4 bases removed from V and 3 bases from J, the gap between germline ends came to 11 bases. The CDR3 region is CASSQWSVGANVLTF. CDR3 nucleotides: TGCGCCAGCAGCCAGTGGAGTGTTGGGGCCAACGTCCTGACTTTC.

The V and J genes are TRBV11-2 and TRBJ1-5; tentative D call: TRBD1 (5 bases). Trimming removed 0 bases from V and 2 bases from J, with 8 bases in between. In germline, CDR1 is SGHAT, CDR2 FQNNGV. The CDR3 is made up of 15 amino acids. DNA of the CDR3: TGTGCCAGCAGCTTAGACTCGGGGGGCAATCAGCCCCAGCATTTT. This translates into CASSLDSGGNQPQHF. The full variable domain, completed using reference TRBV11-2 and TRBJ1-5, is EAGVAQSPRYKIIEKRQSVAFWCNPISGHATLYWYQQILGQGPKLLIQFQNNGVVDDSQLPKDRFSAERLKGVDSTLKIQPAKLEDSAVYLCASSLDSGGNQPQHFGDGTRLSIL.

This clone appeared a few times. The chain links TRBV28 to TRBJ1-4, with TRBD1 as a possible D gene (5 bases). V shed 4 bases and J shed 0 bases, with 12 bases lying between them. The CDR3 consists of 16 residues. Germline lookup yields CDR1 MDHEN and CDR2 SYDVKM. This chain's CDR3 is CASSYWTLATNEKLFF. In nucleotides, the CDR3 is TGTGCCAGCAGTTATTGGACACTTGCAACTAATGAAAAACTGTTTTTT.